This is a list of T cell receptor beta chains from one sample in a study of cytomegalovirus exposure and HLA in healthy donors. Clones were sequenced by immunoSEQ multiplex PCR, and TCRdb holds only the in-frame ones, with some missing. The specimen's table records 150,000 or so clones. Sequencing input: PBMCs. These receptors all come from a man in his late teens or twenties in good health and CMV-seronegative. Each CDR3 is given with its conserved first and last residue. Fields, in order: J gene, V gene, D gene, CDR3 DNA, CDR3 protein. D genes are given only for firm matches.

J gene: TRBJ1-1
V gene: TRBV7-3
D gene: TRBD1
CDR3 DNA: TGTGCCAGCGCCGACAGGGTGAACACTGAAGCTTTCTTT
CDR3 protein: CASADRVNTEAFF

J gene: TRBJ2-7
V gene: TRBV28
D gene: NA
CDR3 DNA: TGTGCCAGCAACCCGGGACAAGCCTACGAGCAGTACTTC
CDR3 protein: CASNPGQAYEQYF

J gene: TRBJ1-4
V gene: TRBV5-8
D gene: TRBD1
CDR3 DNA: TGTGCCAGCAGCGGAAACAGGGGGCCTGGTGAAAAACTGTTTTTT
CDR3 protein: CASSGNRGPGEKLFF

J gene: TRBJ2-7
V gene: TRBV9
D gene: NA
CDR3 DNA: TGTGCCAGCAGCGTAGCTGCGGGAACCTACGAGCAGTACTTC
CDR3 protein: CASSVAAGTYEQYF

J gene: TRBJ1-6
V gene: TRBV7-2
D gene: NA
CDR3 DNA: TGTGCCAGCAGCCAACCGAGGAATTCACCCCTCCACTTT
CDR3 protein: CASSQPRNSPLHF

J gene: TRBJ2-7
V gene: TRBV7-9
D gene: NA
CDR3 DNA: TGTGCCAGCAGCCGAGGGGGAGGGGCCTACGAGCAGTACTTC
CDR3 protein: CASSRGGGAYEQYF

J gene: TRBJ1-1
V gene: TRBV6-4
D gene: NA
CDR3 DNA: TGTGCCAGCAGTAACGGGGTTTCGGGTGAAGCTTTCTTT
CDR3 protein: CASSNGVSGEAFF

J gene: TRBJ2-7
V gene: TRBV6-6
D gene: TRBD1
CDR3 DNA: TGTGCCAGCAGTTACTCTGGACAGGGCTACGAGCAGTACTTC
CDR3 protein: CASSYSGQGYEQYF

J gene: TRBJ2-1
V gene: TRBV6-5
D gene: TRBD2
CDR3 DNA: TGTGCCAGCAGTTACATTCGGCGCGGGGGTAACAATGAGCAGTTCTTC
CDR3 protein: CASSYIRRGGNNEQFF

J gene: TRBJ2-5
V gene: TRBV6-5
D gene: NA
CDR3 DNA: TGTGCCAGCAGCAAAGGAGGGGGCAGGGGAGAGACCCAGTACTTC
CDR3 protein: CASSKGGGRGETQYF

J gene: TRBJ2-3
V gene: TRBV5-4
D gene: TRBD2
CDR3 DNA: TGTGCCAGCAGCTTGAACCGGGCGGGGGGTTACACAGATACGCAGTATTTT
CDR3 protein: CASSLNRAGGYTDTQYF

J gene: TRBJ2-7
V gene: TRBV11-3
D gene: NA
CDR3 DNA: TGTGCCAGCAGCCGAGACGGGAACTCCTACGAGCAGTACTTC
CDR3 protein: CASSRDGNSYEQYF

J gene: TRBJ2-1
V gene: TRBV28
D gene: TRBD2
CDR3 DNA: TGTGCCAGCAGTTTGGGGCGGGGGGGTTACAATGAGCAGTTCTTC
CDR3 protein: CASSLGRGGYNEQFF

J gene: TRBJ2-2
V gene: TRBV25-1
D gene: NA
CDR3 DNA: TGTGCCAGCACCCGGACCGGGGAGCTGTTTTTT
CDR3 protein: CASTRTGELFF

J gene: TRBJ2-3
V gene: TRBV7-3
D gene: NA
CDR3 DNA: TGTGCCAGCAGCTTACTGGTTGACGGGACGCAGTATTTT
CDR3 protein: CASSLLVDGTQYF

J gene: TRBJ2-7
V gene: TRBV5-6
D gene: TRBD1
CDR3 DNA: TGTGCCAGCAGCCATCCCGGGACAGGGGGTATCTACGAGCAGTACTTC
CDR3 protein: CASSHPGTGGIYEQYF

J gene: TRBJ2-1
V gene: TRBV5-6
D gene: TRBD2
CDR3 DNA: TGTGCCAGCAGCTTGGTAACCGCTAGCGGGAGGGACAATGAGCAGTTCTTC
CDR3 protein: CASSLVTASGRDNEQFF

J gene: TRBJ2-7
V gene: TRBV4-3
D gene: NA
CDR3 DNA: TGCGCCAGCAGCCAAGATCGAGCAGGCTACGAGCAGTACTTC
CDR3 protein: CASSQDRAGYEQYF

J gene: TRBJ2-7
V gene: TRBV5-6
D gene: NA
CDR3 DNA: TGTGCCAGCAGCTTGGACGGAGTCTACTCCTACGAGCAGTACTTC
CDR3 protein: CASSLDGVYSYEQYF

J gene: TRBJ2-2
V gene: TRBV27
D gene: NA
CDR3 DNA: TGTGCCACCAGGGCAGCGACAGCGACGAACACCGGGGAGCTGTTTTTT
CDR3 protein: CATRAATATNTGELFF

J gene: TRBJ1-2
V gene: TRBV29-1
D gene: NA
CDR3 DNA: TGCAGCGTTCTTCCGCGGGGAGGATATGGCTACACCTTC
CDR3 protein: CSVLPRGGYGYTF

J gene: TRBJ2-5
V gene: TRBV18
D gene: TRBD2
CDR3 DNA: TGTGCCAGCTCACCTGGGAATAGCGGGAGGCAAGAGACCCAGTACTTC
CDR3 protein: CASSPGNSGRQETQYF

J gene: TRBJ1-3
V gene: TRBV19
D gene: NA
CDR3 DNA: TGTGCCAGTAGTATTGGAGATGCACGTGGAAACACCATATATTTT
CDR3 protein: CASSIGDARGNTIYF

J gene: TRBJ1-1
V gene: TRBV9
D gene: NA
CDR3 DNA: TGTGCCAGCAGCGCTTCAGGGACTGAAGCTTTCTTT
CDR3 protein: CASSASGTEAFF

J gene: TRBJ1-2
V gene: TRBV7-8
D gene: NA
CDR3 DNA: TGTGCCAGCAGCTTAACAACAACAGGGATTGCTAACTATGGCTACACCTTC
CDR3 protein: CASSLTTTGIANYGYTF

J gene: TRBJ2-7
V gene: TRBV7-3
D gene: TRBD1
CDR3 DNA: TGTGCCAGCAGCTCCGGGACAGTCGGACGGGAGCAGTACTTC
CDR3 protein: CASSSGTVGREQYF

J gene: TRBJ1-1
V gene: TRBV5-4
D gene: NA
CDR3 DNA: TGTGCCAGCAGCTTGGGCCTAAACACTGAAGCTTTCTTT
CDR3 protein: CASSLGLNTEAFF

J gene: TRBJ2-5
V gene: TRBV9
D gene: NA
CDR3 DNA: TGTGCCAGCAGCGGTAGCGGCAATCAAGAGACCCAGTACTTC
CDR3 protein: CASSGSGNQETQYF

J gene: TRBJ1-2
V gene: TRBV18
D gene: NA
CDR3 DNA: TGTGCCAGCTCACCACGATCGGACAGCTATGGCTACACCTTC
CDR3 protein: CASSPRSDSYGYTF

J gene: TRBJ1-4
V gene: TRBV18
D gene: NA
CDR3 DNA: TGTGCCAGCTCACAGATCACGGGGGCAACTAATGAAAAACTGTTTTTT
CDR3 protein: CASSQITGATNEKLFF

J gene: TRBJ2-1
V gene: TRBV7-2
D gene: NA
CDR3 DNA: TGTGCCAGCAGCTTATCTCCGGGAATCGATGAGCAGTTCTTC
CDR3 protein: CASSLSPGIDEQFF

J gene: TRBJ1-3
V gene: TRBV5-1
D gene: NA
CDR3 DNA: TGCGCCAGCAGCGGACGGGGACTCTCTGGAAACACCATATATTTT
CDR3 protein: CASSGRGLSGNTIYF

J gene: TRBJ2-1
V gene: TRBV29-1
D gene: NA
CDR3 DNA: TGCAGCGTTATGGGGGGACGGGGTTCCTACAATGAGCAGTTCTTC
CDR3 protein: CSVMGGRGSYNEQFF

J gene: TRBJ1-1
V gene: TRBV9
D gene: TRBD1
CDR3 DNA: TGTGCCAGCAGGAGGACAGGGGGCGCGTGGACTGAAGCTTTCTTT
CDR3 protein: CASRRTGGAWTEAFF

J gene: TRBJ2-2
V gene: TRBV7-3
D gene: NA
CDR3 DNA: TGTGCCAGCAGCCCCGGGACTTTTAACACCGGGGAGCTGTTTTTT
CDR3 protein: CASSPGTFNTGELFF

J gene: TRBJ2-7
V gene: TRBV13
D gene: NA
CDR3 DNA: TGTGCCAGCAGCGCCCCGGGGGTTAGGTACGAGCAGTACTTC
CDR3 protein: CASSAPGVRYEQYF

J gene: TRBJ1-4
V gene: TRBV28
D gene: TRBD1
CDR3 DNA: TGTGCCAGCAGTTCAGGACAGGAGGCGGGAGAAAAACTGTTTTTT
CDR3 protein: CASSSGQEAGEKLFF

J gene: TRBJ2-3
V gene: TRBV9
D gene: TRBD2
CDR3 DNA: TGTGCCAGCAGCGTAGCCGTTAGCGGGACTTCAGATACGCAGTATTTT
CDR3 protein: CASSVAVSGTSDTQYF

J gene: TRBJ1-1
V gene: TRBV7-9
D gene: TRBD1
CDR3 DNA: TGTGCCAGCAGCTCCACCGCCGGGACAGGGGAGAACACTGAAGCTTTCTTT
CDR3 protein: CASSSTAGTGENTEAFF

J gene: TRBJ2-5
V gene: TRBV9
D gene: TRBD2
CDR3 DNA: TGTGCCAGCAGCTCCGGACTAGCGGAGAGGGAGACCCAGTACTTC
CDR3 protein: CASSSGLAERETQYF

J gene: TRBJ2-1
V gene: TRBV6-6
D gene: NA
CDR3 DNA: TGTGCCAGCTCAGGGGTAATTTCCTACAATGAGCAGTTCTTC
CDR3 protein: CASSGVISYNEQFF

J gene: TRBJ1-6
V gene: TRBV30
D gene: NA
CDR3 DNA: TGTGCCTGGAGTGTAAAAGGCGGTCAGAATAATTCACCCCTCCACTTT
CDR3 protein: CAWSVKGGQNNSPLHF

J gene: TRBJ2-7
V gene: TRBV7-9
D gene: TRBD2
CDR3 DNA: TGTGCCAGCAGCCGCCGCGCTAGCGGGGCCTACGAGCAGTACTTC
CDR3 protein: CASSRRASGAYEQYF

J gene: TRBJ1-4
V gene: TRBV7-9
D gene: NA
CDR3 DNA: TGTGCCAGCAGCCTGGGGGGAACGAATGAAAAACTGTTTTTT
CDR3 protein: CASSLGGTNEKLFF

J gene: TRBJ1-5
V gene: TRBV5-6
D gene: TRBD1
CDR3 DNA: TGTGCCAGCAGCGTAGGGACAGTGAGCAATCAGCCCCAGCATTTT
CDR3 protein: CASSVGTVSNQPQHF

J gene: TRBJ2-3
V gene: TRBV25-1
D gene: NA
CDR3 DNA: TGTGCCAGCAGTGACAGGATTTGGGATACGCAGTATTTT
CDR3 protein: CASSDRIWDTQYF

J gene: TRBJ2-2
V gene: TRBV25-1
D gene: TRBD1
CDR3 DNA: TGTGCCAGCAGTGAATGGACAGGCACCGGGGAGCTGTTTTTT
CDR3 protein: CASSEWTGTGELFF

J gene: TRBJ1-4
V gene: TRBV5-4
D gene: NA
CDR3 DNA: TGTGCCAGCAGCCTGGGGGGAGCAACTAATGAAAAACTGTTTTTT
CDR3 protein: CASSLGGATNEKLFF

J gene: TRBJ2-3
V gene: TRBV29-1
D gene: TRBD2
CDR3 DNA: TGCAGCGTTGAACGGGGGGGCTATAGCACAGATACGCAGTATTTT
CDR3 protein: CSVERGGYSTDTQYF

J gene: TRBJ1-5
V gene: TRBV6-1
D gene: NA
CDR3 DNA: TGTGCCACTATTCCGGGAGGGTCCGGTCAGCCCCAGCATTTT
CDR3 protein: CATIPGGSGQPQHF

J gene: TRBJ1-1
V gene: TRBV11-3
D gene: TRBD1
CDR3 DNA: TGTGCCAGCAGCTTAGCCGTCGGACAGGGTGGTTACACTGAAGCTTTCTTT
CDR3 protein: CASSLAVGQGGYTEAFF